A selection of T cell receptor beta chains follows, all from one sample in a study of spatial heterogeneity in lung cancer. MiXCR, applied by TCRdb to the 5' RACE reads, yields one record per CDR3 protein. This table holds about 5,300 distinct CDR3 sequences, less than 6.5% found once. The material was normal lung tissue next to the tumor, obtained at surgery. All receptors derive from a female donor with early-stage non-small cell lung cancer. Each CDR3 is given with its conserved first and last residue. D genes are given only for firm matches. Expanded clones are given a class, and other clones once, few, many or no size at all.

>.|TRBV7-3|TRBD2|TRBJ2-2
TGTGCCAGCACTCGTCGAGATGGGGGGGCCGGGGAGCTGTTTTTT
CASTRRDGGAGELFF
>medium-sized|TRBV9|.|TRBJ2-3
TGTGCCAGCAGCGTAGACGGTAGCACATCAGATACGCAGTATTTT
CASSVDGSTSDTQYF
>.|TRBV19|.|TRBJ2-5
TGTGCCAGTAGGTCGGGACATTTGGGAGAGACCCAGTACTTC
CASRSGHLGETQYF
>many|TRBV14|.|TRBJ2-2
TGTGCCAGCAGCAGAACGAACACCGGGGAGCTGTTTTTT
CASSRTNTGELFF
>medium-sized|TRBV20-1|TRBD1|TRBJ1-5
TGCAGTGCTAGGAGGACAGGGAAGGAGCCCCAGCATTTT
CSARRTGKEPQHF
>medium-sized|TRBV19|TRBD2|TRBJ2-1
TGTGCCAGTAGTACTAGCGGGCGGGGTGAGCAGTTCTTC
CASSTSGRGEQFF
>medium-sized|TRBV7-9|TRBD2|TRBJ2-7
TGTGCCAGCAGCTCCGGACTAGCGGGAGCCGGCGACGAGCAGTACTTC
CASSSGLAGAGDEQYF
>medium-sized|TRBV6-2/TRBV6-3|.|TRBJ2-1
TGTGCCAGCATCCCAACCGGGGGGCATGAGCAGTTCTTC
CASIPTGGHEQFF
>many|TRBV9|.|TRBJ2-5
TGTGCCAGCAGCACCGGGGAGACCCAGTACTTC
CASSTGETQYF
>.|TRBV2|.|TRBJ2-3
TGTGCCGAGGGGAGTGGTAATACGCAGTATTTT
CAEGSGNTQYF
>.|TRBV7-3|.|TRBJ2-1
TGTGCCAGCAGCTTGCGACTAGAAGACGAGCAGTTCTTC
CASSLRLEDEQFF
>many|TRBV27|TRBD1|TRBJ2-7
TGTGCCAGCAGTCCGACAGGGATCTCCTACGAGCAGTACTTC
CASSPTGISYEQYF
>many|TRBV6-5|.|TRBJ1-2
TGTGCTACTGGCTTCTTTTATGGAGGCTACACCTTC
CATGFFYGGYTF
>medium-sized|TRBV5-1|TRBD1|TRBJ1-1
TGCGCCAGCAGCTTACAGGGGTCTGAAGCTTTCTTT
CASSLQGSEAFF
>medium-sized|TRBV20-1|.|TRBJ2-1
TGCAGTGCTAGAGATGTGGGAAGCTCCTACAATGAGCAGTTCTTC
CSARDVGSSYNEQFF
>medium-sized|TRBV2|.|TRBJ2-5
TGTGCCAACCACCGGGACACACAAGAGACCCAGTACTTC
CANHRDTQETQYF
>few|TRBV5-1|.|TRBJ1-6
TGCGCCAGCAGTTTAGGACAGATTAATTCACCCCTCCACTTT
CASSLGQINSPLHF
>many|TRBV28|TRBD2|TRBJ2-7
TGTGCCAGCACCCTAGCGGGGAAAGCCTACGAGCAGTACTTC
CASTLAGKAYEQYF
>medium-sized|TRBV1|.|TRBJ1-5
TGCACCAGCAGCCAAGAACTGGGATATAGCAATCAGCCCCAGCATTTT
CTSSQELGYSNQPQHF
>many|TRBV20-1|TRBD1|TRBJ1-1
TGCAGTGCAAGGACAGGGGTCGGGGTTCCTGAAGCTTTCTTT
CSARTGVGVPEAFF
>medium-sized|TRBV20-1|.|TRBJ1-1
TGCAGTGCTGTTCCGGGCCTCGAAGCTTTCTTT
CSAVPGLEAFF
>many|TRBV20-1|.|TRBJ2-2
TGCAGTGCTAGAGTTAGGGTCACCGGGGAGCTGTTTTTT
CSARVRVTGELFF
>many|TRBV27|.|TRBJ2-1
TGTGCCAGCAGTTTAAGGCCCTACAATGAGCAGTTCTTC
CASSLRPYNEQFF
>medium-sized|TRBV14|.|TRBJ1-4
TGTGCCAGCAGCCAAGATGGCAGAATATCCGGGGAAAAACTGTTTTTT
CASSQDGRISGEKLFF
>few|TRBV2|.|TRBJ2-6
TGTGCCAGTGAGCCGGGACCCTGGGGCTCTGGGGCCAACGTCCTGACTTTC
CASEPGPWGSGANVLTF
>many|TRBV3-1|.|TRBJ2-2
TGTGCCAGCAGACGGACAGCGAACACCGGGGAGCTGTTTTTT
CASRRTANTGELFF
>.|TRBV4-2|.|TRBJ2-2
TGTGCCAGCAGCCGGGGGATGGCGGAAAACACCGGGGAGCTGTTTTTT
CASSRGMAENTGELFF
>many|TRBV12-5|TRBD2|TRBJ2-1
TGTGCTAGTGGTTCCTCCCGGGACTATCTCTACAATGAGCAGTTCTTC
CASGSSRDYLYNEQFF
>many|TRBV28|.|TRBJ2-7
TGTGCCAGCAGTTTAGCGGGGCCCTCCTACGAGCAGTACTTC
CASSLAGPSYEQYF
>few|TRBV19|TRBD1|TRBJ1-5
TGTGCCAGTAGTCAAAGGGACAGAATAGCGCCCCAGCATTTT
CASSQRDRIAPQHF
>many|TRBV20-1|TRBD2|TRBJ2-2
TGCAGTGCTAGAGATGTACTAGCGGCACACACCGGGGAGCTGTTTTTT
CSARDVLAAHTGELFF
>.|TRBV5-1|.|TRBJ1-6
TGCGCCAGCAGCCCGGGACAATTGAATTCACCCCTCCACTTT
CASSPGQLNSPLHF
>many|TRBV7-8|.|TRBJ2-3
TGTGCCAGCAGCTTAGAACAGGCTCTTAGCACAGATACGCAGTATTTT
CASSLEQALSTDTQYF
>medium-sized|TRBV20-1|.|TRBJ2-3
TGCAGTACCTTACTCCGATCCCGCACAGATACGCAGTATTTT
CSTLLRSRTDTQYF
>many|TRBV6-2/TRBV6-3|.|TRBJ2-3
TGTGCCAGCAGTTACGTGGGTAGCTTCACAGATACGCAGTATTTT
CASSYVGSFTDTQYF